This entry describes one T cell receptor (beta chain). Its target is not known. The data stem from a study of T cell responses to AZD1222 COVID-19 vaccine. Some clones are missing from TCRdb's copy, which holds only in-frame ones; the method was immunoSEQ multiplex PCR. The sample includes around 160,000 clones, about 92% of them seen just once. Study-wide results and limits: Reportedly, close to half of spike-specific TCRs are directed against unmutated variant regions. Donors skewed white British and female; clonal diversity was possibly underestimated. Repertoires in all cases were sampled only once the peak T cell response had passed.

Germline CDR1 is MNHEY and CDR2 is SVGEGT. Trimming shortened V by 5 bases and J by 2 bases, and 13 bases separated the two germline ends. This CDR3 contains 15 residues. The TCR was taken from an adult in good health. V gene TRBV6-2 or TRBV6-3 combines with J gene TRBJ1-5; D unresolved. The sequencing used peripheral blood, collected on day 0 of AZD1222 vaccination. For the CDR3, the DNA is TGTGCCAGCAGTCGTCCTTACGGAGGCAATCAGCCCCAGCATTTT. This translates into CASSRPYGGNQPQHF.